This T cell receptor beta chain was captured by sequencing in a study of blood T cell repertoires in COVID-19. Study as a whole: Researchers got acute and convalescent COVID-19 samples from the United States, Italy and Spain. Sample material is recorded as cDNA or gDNA derived from T cells, B-cell-depleted T cells, or PBMCs.

Trimming cost V 8 bases and J 2 bases, with 10 bases left between them. The germline V gene has CDR1 GTSNPN and CDR2 SVGIG (reference sequence). The CDR3 totals 13 residues. In the original workflow: Counts of nucleated cells, estimated from reference gene primer amplification, were obtained. Only in-frame clones appear in the TCRdb table, and some are missing; sequencing was by immunoSEQ multiplex PCR. V, J and clone size reflect that table, while D and trimming were determined from the DNA. The top ten hold under 11% of the sample, which has some 370,000 clones, about 90% seen once. Patients in Seattle were enrolled during active infection, then followed longitudinally.

The material sequenced was peripheral blood. This sequence originates from a woman under 40 with COVID-19, enrolled during active disease. The J gene is TRBJ2-6, the V gene TRBV30, with D perhaps matching TRBD1 (5 bases). Written as DNA, the CDR3 is TGTGCCGGCCCCAGGGCTGGGGCCAACGTCCTGACTTTC. Its protein product is CAGPRAGANVLTF.